The next 5 T cell receptor beta chains were all read from a single sample in a study. From the RT-PCR reads, TCRdb called clonotypes with MiXCR, one entry per CDR3 protein. The sample gives about 700,000 distinct CDR3 sequences, 12% to 15% of which show up once; about 3.6% is in the top ten. Sequencing was performed on memory CD4+ T cells from blood. The origin of the receptors is a female donor in good health, serving as a healthy control.

The rearrangement joins TRBV12-3 or TRBV12-4 to TRBJ1-5; D unclear. The CDR3 is made up of 14 amino acids. Trimming removed 5 bases from V and 3 bases from J, with 11 bases in between. The CDR3 nucleotides read TGTGCCAGCAGTCCTCCTTTGCCCAATCAGCCCCAGCATTTT. It specifies CASSPPLPNQPQHF.

This clonotype showed up just once. The chain has TRBV5-1 and TRBJ1-4; TRBD1 aligns across 7 bases. The germline gives CDR1 SGHRS, CDR2 YFSETQ. The length of the CDR3 is 15 residues. V was pared by 5 bases and J by 4 bases, with 8 bases of the junction left unmatched. The CDR3 coding sequence is TGCGCCAGCAGGGCCACAGGGGTCCTTAATGAAAAACTGTTTTTT. The encoded protein is CASRATGVLNEKLFF.

This clonotype has a handful of counts. This chain links TRBV15 with TRBJ1-2; a weak D match, TRBD1 (5 bases). The CDR3 is made up of 16 amino acids. V was shortened by 5 bases and J by 3 bases, with 19 bases between the two germline ends. Germline assignment: CDR1 LNHNV and CDR2 YYDKDF (reference sequence). The CDR3 protein is CATSPREGERYYGYTF. The CDR3 DNA is TGTGCCACCAGCCCCCGGGAAGGGGAAAGATACTATGGCTACACCTTC.

This clonotype was detected ten times or more. CDR3: CASSLAGTGGNEQFF. In nucleotides, the CDR3 is TGCGCCAGCAGCTTGGCCGGGACAGGAGGCAATGAGCAGTTCTTC. The chain links TRBV5-1 to TRBJ2-1, with 8 bases that match TRBD1. The CDR3 sequence is 15 residues long. Germline CDR1 reads SGHRS; CDR2 reads YFSETQ. Germline trimming cut 0 bases from V and 6 bases from J; bases unmatched to any gene: 5.

The V gene is TRBV4-1, the J gene TRBJ2-1, with D unresolved. This CDR3 has 15 residues. CDR1 is MGHRA and CDR2 is YSYEKL in the germline V gene. Trimming pared 0 bases from V and 4 bases from J, leaving 10 bases between. CDR3 sequence (DNA): TGCGCCAGCAGCCAAGATTCTGAGCAGTACAATGAGCAGTTCTTC. It encodes CASSQDSEQYNEQFF.